The clone carrying this T cell receptor beta chain turned up a few times. These data belong to a study of human T cells and chemical hapten exposure. The germline V gene has CDR1 MDHEN and CDR2 SYDVKM. Trimming removed 5 bases from V and 7 bases from J, with 14 bases in between. The CDR3 is 13 residues long. One entry per CDR3 protein results from TCRdb running MiXCR on the RACE reads. The table lists fewer than 140,000 distinct CDR3 sequences, around 12% of them singletons. Time point noted: pre-sensitization, week 0. The treatment was: therapeutic diphenylcyclopropenone sensitization with weekly scalp DPC.

This receptor was obtained from a woman between 45 and 65 years old with alopecia areata. Some clones in this sample may be carry-over from other donors' samples. The rearrangement uses TRBV28 and TRBJ1-2, with TRBD1 as a possible D gene (6 bases). The starting material was whole blood, obtained in connection with sensitization to the hapten diphenylcyclopropenone (DPC). CDR3 in amino acids: CASSPGQAGGYTF. CDR3 in DNA: TGTGCCAGCAGTCCGGGACAAGCAGGTGGCTACACCTTC.